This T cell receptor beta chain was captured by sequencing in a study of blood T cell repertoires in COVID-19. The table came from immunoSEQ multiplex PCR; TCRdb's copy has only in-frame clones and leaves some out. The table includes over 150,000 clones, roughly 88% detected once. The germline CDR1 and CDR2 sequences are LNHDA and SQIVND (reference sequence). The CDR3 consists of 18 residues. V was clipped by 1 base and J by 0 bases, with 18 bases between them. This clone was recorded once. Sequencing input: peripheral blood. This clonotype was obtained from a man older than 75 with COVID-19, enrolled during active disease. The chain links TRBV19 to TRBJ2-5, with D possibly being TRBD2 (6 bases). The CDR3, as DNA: TGTGCCAGTAGTATAGGGTCGTGGAGGGGCAGCTACCAAGAGACCCAGTACTTC. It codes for CASSIGSWRGSYQETQYF.